These T cell receptor beta chains were read from a single sample in a study of shared clonotypes between healthy human individuals. Sequencing was performed with immunoSEQ multiplex PCR; in TCRdb, only in-frame clones are kept and a portion is missing. Of about 2,500,000 clones listed, around nine tenths are singletons. Sample: naive CD4+ T cells sorted from blood. The receptors originated from a man between 18 and 35 years old in good health. The CDR3 runs from the conserved cysteine through the conserved F or W. The D gene is left open where the match is weak. Some rows mark clone size as missing; the rest say once, few, many or name a class of expanded clone.

J gene | clone size | D gene | V gene | CDR3 protein | CDR3 DNA
TRBJ2-1 | NA | NA | TRBV5-1 | CASSRDAYNEQFF | TGCGCCAGCAGCCGGGACGCGTACAATGAGCAGTTCTTC
TRBJ1-6 | NA | TRBD1 | TRBV9 | CASSASTGLNSPLHF | TGTGCCAGCAGCGCCTCGACAGGGTTGAATTCACCCCTCCACTTT
TRBJ1-1 | NA | NA | TRBV5-6 | CASSLSEGRMNTEAFF | TGTGCCAGCAGCTTGTCTGAGGGCAGGATGAACACTGAAGCTTTCTTT
TRBJ1-5 | NA | NA | TRBV27 | CASSPTGGGGQPQHF | TGTGCCAGCAGCCCGACGGGAGGGGGAGGTCAGCCCCAGCATTTT
TRBJ1-2 | NA | NA | TRBV30 | CAWSATGRGPSGGYTF | TGTGCCTGGAGTGCTACCGGCAGGGGCCCCTCGGGTGGCTACACCTTC
TRBJ1-6 | NA | NA | TRBV5-1 | CASSSGDYNSPLHF | TGCGCCAGCTCCTCGGGGGATTATAATTCACCCCTCCACTTT
TRBJ1-1 | NA | TRBD1 | TRBV5-1 | CASSDRGVAEAFF | TGCGCCAGCAGCGACAGGGGGGTGGCTGAAGCTTTCTTT
TRBJ2-7 | NA | NA | TRBV11-3 | CASSLRVGSEQYF | TGTGCCAGCAGCTTACGTGTTGGATCCGAGCAGTACTTC
TRBJ2-7 | NA | NA | TRBV25-1 | CASSDPTIQYEQYF | TGTGCCAGCAGCGATCCTACGATCCAGTACGAGCAGTACTTC
TRBJ2-3 | NA | NA | TRBV29-1 | CSASGDFIDTQYF | TGCAGCGCTTCAGGGGACTTCATAGATACGCAGTATTTT
TRBJ2-7 | NA | NA | TRBV4-3 | CASSQEGPSSTYEQYF | TGCGCCAGCAGCCAAGAAGGCCCATCCTCCACCTACGAGCAGTACTTC
TRBJ1-1 | NA | NA | TRBV6-5 | CASSYSRGRNTEAFF | TGTGCCAGCAGTTACTCGAGGGGAAGAAACACTGAAGCTTTCTTT
TRBJ1-1 | NA | NA | TRBV10-3 | CAISDSQGSTEAFF | TGTGCCATCAGTGATTCTCAGGGGAGTACTGAAGCTTTCTTT
TRBJ2-7 | NA | NA | TRBV2 | CASTRDLAYEQYF | TGTGCCAGCACCCGGGACCTCGCCTACGAGCAGTACTTC
TRBJ1-4 | NA | TRBD1 | TRBV28 | CASRPPGQAEKLFF | TGTGCCAGCAGACCACCGGGACAGGCTGAAAAACTGTTTTTT
TRBJ2-2 | NA | NA | TRBV11-2 | CASSLSGRGSTGELFF | TGTGCCAGCAGCTTATCGGGCCGGGGGTCCACCGGGGAGCTGTTTTTT
TRBJ1-4 | NA | NA | TRBV6-1 | CASSGGAANEKLFF | TGTGCCAGCAGTGGTGGTGCGGCTAATGAAAAACTGTTTTTT
TRBJ2-1 | NA | TRBD1 | TRBV7-9 | CASSLPSIRDRVPDEQFF | TGTGCCAGCAGCTTACCGAGTATCCGGGACAGGGTGCCCGATGAGCAGTTCTTC
TRBJ2-1 | NA | TRBD2 | TRBV5-1 | CASSLESGGADEQFF | TGCGCCAGCAGCTTGGAAAGCGGGGGGGCGGATGAGCAGTTCTTC
TRBJ2-1 | NA | NA | TRBV7-2 | CASSLAGVRYNEQFF | TGTGCCAGCAGCTTAGCGGGAGTTAGGTACAATGAGCAGTTCTTC
TRBJ1-5 | NA | TRBD1 | TRBV28 | CASRPLSGGNSNQPQHF | TGTGCCAGCAGGCCACTGTCAGGGGGGAATAGCAATCAGCCCCAGCATTTT
TRBJ1-1 | NA | TRBD1 | TRBV6-1 | CASSAGTGGTEAFF | TGTGCCAGCAGTGCCGGGACAGGGGGCACTGAAGCTTTCTTT
TRBJ2-7 | NA | TRBD1 | TRBV6-5 | CASSYEGRGNGREYF | TGTGCCAGCAGTTACGAAGGCAGGGGGAACGGACGCGAGTACTTC
TRBJ1-5 | NA | NA | TRBV6-1 | CASSEGAALPQHF | TGTGCCAGCAGTGAAGGGGCAGCCCTGCCCCAGCATTTT
TRBJ1-6 | few | NA | TRBV28 | CASSLERSHLHF | TGTGCCAGCAGTTTGGAGAGAAGTCACCTCCACTTT
TRBJ2-3 | NA | TRBD2 | TRBV2 | CASNLAGGDTQYF | TGTGCCAGCAATCTAGCGGGGGGTGATACGCAGTATTTT
TRBJ2-5 | NA | NA | TRBV10-3 | CAISAFSGGVETQYF | TGTGCCATCAGTGCGTTTAGCGGAGGGGTGGAGACCCAGTACTTC
TRBJ1-2 | NA | NA | TRBV11-3 | CASRDPLEGRNYGYTF | TGTGCCAGCAGGGATCCTCTGGAGGGTAGGAACTATGGCTACACCTTC
TRBJ2-7 | NA | TRBD1 | TRBV14 | CASSHDKWDSDYEQYF | TGTGCCAGCAGCCATGATAAGTGGGACAGTGACTACGAGCAGTACTTC
TRBJ2-5 | NA | NA | TRBV6-4 | CASSQEISQTQYF | TGTGCCAGCTCCCAGGAGATTTCACAGACCCAGTACTTC
TRBJ2-5 | NA | TRBD2 | TRBV30 | CAWSVRREKTQYF | TGTGCCTGGAGTGTACGGCGGGAGAAGACCCAGTACTTC
TRBJ2-6 | NA | NA | TRBV10-2 | CASSDNSGANVLTF | TGCGCCAGCAGTGATAATTCTGGGGCCAACGTCCTGACTTTC
TRBJ2-7 | NA | TRBD1 | TRBV18 | CASSRFPGQGNEQYF | TGTGCCAGCTCACGGTTTCCGGGACAGGGAAACGAGCAGTACTTC
TRBJ2-7 | NA | TRBD1 | TRBV28 | CASSSGGPTYEQYF | TGTGCCAGCAGTTCAGGGGGACCGACCTACGAGCAGTACTTC
TRBJ2-5 | NA | NA | TRBV5-1 | CASSLPRDQETQYF | TGCGCCAGCAGCTTGCCACGGGATCAAGAGACCCAGTACTTC
TRBJ1-1 | few | TRBD1 | TRBV11-2 | CASSLGGQYHTEAFF | TGTGCCAGCAGCTTAGGGGGACAGTATCACACTGAAGCTTTCTTT
TRBJ1-3 | NA | NA | TRBV6-5 | CASTDGRNTIYF | TGTGCCAGCACCGACGGGAGAAACACCATATATTTT
TRBJ2-2 | NA | NA | TRBV9 | CASSVSSENTGELFF | TGTGCCAGCAGCGTGTCGAGCGAGAACACCGGGGAGCTGTTTTTT
TRBJ1-5 | few | TRBD1 | TRBV30 | CAWSRQGNQPQHF | TGTGCCTGGAGTAGACAGGGTAATCAGCCCCAGCATTTT
TRBJ2-5 | once | NA | TRBV18 | CASSPRGQETQYF | TGTGCCAGCTCACCACGCGGCCAAGAGACCCAGTACTTC
TRBJ2-3 | NA | NA | TRBV7-9 | CASSFRELLTDTQYF | TGTGCCAGCAGCTTTCGCGAGCTCCTCACAGATACGCAGTATTTT
TRBJ1-6 | few | NA | TRBV9 | CASSVEPGSPLHF | TGTGCCAGCAGCGTAGAACCAGGCTCACCCCTCCACTTT
TRBJ2-4 | once | NA | TRBV5-3 | CARSLAGAKNIQYF | TGTGCCAGAAGCTTGGCTGGAGCCAAAAACATTCAGTACTTC
TRBJ2-1 | NA | NA | TRBV6-1 | CASSTQERSYNEQFF | TGTGCCAGCAGTACTCAAGAGCGCTCCTACAATGAGCAGTTCTTC
TRBJ2-5 | NA | TRBD2 | TRBV5-4 | CASSLEGLAWTQYF | TGTGCCAGCAGCTTGGAGGGACTAGCATGGACCCAGTACTTC
TRBJ1-2 | NA | NA | TRBV19 | CATRKHSLNYGYTF | TGTGCCACGAGGAAACACAGTCTAAACTATGGCTACACCTTC
TRBJ1-1 | once | NA | TRBV6-5 | CASSYGNMNTEAFF | TGTGCCAGCAGTTACGGCAACATGAACACTGAAGCTTTCTTT
TRBJ2-1 | NA | NA | TRBV9 | CASSVGVNNEQFF | TGTGCCAGCAGCGTTGGGGTTAACAATGAGCAGTTCTTC
TRBJ2-5 | NA | NA | TRBV4-1 | CASSQLPAETQYF | TGCGCCAGCAGCCAACTGCCGGCGGAGACCCAGTACTTC
TRBJ1-5 | once | TRBD1 | TRBV19 | CASSRQGAALGQPQHF | TGTGCCAGTAGTAGACAGGGGGCGGCATTGGGTCAGCCCCAGCATTTT
TRBJ2-2 | NA | NA | TRBV7-8 | CASSSDRAGGTGELFF | TGTGCCAGCAGTTCCGACAGGGCGGGAGGAACCGGGGAGCTGTTTTTT
TRBJ2-5 | NA | NA | TRBV6-5 | CASRMPGLETQYF | TGTGCCAGCAGGATGCCAGGGCTAGAGACCCAGTACTTC
TRBJ2-4 | NA | TRBD1 | TRBV6-1 | CASSEDPGQGKIAKNIQYF | TGTGCCAGCAGTGAGGATCCGGGACAGGGGAAAATAGCCAAAAACATTCAGTACTTC